This T cell receptor (beta chain) was recorded in a study of cytomegalovirus exposure and HLA in healthy donors. PCR involved 60 Vbeta and 13 Jbeta primers. Here immunoSEQ multiplex PCR was the method, and the copy in TCRdb shows in-frame clones only, minus some. The table lists fewer than 200,000 clones, roughly 80% of them singletons. This CDR3 has 14 residues. Trimming removed 3 bases from V and 2 bases from J, with 10 bases in between. CDR1 SGDLS and CDR2 YYNGEE come from the germline V gene. Study-wide results and caveats: Presence/absence analyses rested on an assumption that sequencing depth was roughly uniform across donors. A later analysis found common viral pathogens apparently linked to several of the most significant clusters. While the bulk of TCR sequences proved rare, some public TCRs turned up in many donors. Donors belonging to an Asian-associated ancestry cluster reportedly showed fewer N-insertions in productive TCRs than the roughly 670-donor mean, according to what a later analysis found.

This clone was found once. Its antigen is undetermined. This TCR derives from a woman between 18 and 30 years old in good health and CMV-seronegative. Sequenced: PBMCs. The V gene is TRBV9, the J gene TRBJ2-3, with D perhaps matching TRBD2 (5 bases). This CDR3 reads CASSGGSTTDTQYF. The CDR3 nucleotides are TGTGCCAGCAGCGGAGGGAGTACCACAGATACGCAGTATTTT.